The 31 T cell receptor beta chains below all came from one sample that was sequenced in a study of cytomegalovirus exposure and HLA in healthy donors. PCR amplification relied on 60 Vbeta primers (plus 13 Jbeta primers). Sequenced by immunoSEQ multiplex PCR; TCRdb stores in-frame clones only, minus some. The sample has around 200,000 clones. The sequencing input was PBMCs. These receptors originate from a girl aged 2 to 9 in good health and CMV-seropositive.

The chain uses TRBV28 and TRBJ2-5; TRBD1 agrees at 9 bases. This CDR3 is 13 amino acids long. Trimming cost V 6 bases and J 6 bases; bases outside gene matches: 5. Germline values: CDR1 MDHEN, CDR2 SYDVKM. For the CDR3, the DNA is TGTGCCAGCAGCCCACAGGGGGCCAAGACCCAGTACTTC. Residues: CASSPQGAKTQYF.

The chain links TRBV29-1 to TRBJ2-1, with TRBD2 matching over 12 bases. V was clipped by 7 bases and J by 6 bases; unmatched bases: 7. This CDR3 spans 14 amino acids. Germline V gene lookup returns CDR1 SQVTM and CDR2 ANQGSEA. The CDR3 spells CSASLAGGGNEQFF. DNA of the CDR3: TGCAGCGCCAGCCTAGCGGGAGGGGGCAATGAGCAGTTCTTC.

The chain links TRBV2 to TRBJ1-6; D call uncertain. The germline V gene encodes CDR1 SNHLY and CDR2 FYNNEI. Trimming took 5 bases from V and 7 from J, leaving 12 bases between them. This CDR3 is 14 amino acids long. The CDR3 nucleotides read TGTGCCAGCAGTCCCATCGTGACAAATTCACCCCTCCACTTT. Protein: CASSPIVTNSPLHF.

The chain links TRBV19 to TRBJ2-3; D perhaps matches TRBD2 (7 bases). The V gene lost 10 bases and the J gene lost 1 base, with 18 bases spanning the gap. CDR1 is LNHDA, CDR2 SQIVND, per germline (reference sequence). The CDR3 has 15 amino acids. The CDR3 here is CATEGEGHRTDTQYF. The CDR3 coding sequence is TGTGCCACCGAGGGGGAGGGCCATCGCACAGATACGCAGTATTTT.

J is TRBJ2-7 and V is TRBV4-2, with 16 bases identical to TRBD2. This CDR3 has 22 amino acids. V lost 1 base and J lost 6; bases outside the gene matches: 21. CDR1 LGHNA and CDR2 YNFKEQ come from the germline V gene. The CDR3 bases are TGTGCCAGCAGCCAAGTTGGAGCGCTACCGGGACTAGCGGGAGGGTACCCCGTCGAGCAGTACTTC. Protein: CASSQVGALPGLAGGYPVEQYF.

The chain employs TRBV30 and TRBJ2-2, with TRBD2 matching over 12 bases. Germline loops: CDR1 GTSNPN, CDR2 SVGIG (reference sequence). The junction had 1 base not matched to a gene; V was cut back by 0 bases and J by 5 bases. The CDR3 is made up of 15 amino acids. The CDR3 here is CAWSVGTSGTGELFF. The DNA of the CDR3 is TGTGCCTGGAGTGTAGGGACTAGCGGGACCGGGGAGCTGTTTTTT.

The CDR3 DNA is TGTGCCAGCAGCGCCGCCGGGACAGCGGATTACGAGCAGTACTTC. Residues: CASSAAGTADYEQYF. This chain connects TRBV9 to TRBJ2-7, with 7 bases lining up with TRBD1. The germline gives CDR1 SGDLS, CDR2 YYNGEE. This CDR3 spans 15 amino acids. V was clipped by 3 bases and J by 4 bases; unmatched bases: 10. Full variable domain (missing parts from reference TRBV9 and TRBJ2-7): DSGVTQTPKHLITATGQRVTLRCSPRSGDLSVYWYQQSLDQGLQFLIQYYNGEERAKGNILERFSAQQFPDLHSELNLSSLELGDSALYFCASSAAGTADYEQYFGPGTRLTVT.

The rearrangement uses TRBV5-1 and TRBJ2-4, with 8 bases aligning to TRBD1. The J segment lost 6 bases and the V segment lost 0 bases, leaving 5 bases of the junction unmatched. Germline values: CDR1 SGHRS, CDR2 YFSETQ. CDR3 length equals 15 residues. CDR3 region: CASSLGGQGRNIQYF. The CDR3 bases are TGCGCCAGCAGCTTGGGCGGACAGGGAAGAAACATTCAGTACTTC. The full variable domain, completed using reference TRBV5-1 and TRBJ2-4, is KAGVTQTPRYLIKTRGQQVTLSCSPISGHRSVSWYQQTPGQGLQFLFEYFSETQRNKGNFPGRFSGRQFSNSRSEMNVSTLELGDSALYLCASSLGGQGRNIQYFGAGTRLSVL.

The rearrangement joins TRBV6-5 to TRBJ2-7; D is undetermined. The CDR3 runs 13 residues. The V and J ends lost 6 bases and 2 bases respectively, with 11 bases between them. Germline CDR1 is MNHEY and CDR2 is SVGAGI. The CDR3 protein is CASSIINTYEQYF. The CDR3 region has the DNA TGTGCCAGCAGCATTATAAACACCTACGAGCAGTACTTC.

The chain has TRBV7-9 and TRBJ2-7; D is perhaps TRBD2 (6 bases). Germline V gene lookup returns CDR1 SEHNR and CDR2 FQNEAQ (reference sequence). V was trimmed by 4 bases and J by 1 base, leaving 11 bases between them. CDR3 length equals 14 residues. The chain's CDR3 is CASSYRDLSYEQYF. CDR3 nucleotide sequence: TGTGCCAGCAGCTACCGGGACTTATCCTACGAGCAGTACTTC. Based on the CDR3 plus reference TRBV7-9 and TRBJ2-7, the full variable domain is DTGVSQNPRHKITKRGQNVTFRCDPISEHNRLYWYRQTLGQGPEFLTYFQNEAQLEKSRLLSDRFSAERPKGSFSTLEIQRTEQGDSAMYLCASSYRDLSYEQYFGPGTRLTVT.

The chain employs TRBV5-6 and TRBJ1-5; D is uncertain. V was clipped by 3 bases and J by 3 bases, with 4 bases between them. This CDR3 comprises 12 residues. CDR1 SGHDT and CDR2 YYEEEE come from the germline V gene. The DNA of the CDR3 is TGTGCCAGCAGCTCAAACAATCAGCCCCAGCATTTT. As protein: CASSSNNQPQHF.

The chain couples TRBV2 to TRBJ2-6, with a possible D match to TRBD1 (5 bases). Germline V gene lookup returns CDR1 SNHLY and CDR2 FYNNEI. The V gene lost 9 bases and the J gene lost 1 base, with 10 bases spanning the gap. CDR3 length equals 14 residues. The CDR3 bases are TGTGCCAGGACCCAGGGTTCTGGGGCCAACGTCCTGACTTTC. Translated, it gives CARTQGSGANVLTF.

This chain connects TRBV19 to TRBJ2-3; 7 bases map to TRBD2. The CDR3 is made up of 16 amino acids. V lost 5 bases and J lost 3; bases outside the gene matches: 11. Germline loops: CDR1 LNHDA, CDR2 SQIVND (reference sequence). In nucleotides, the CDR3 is TGTGCCAGTAGTGAGGGGAGGGGAGGTCGGACAGATACGCAGTATTTT. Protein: CASSEGRGGRTDTQYF.

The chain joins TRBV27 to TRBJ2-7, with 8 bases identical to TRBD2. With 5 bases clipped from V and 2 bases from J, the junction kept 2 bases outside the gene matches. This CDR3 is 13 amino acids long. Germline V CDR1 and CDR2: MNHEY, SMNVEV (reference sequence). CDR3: CASSPGLAYEQYF. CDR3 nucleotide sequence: TGTGCCAGCAGTCCGGGACTAGCCTACGAGCAGTACTTC.

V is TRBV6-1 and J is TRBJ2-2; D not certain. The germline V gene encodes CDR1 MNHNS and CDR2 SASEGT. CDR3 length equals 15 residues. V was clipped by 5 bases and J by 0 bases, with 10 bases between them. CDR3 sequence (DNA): TGTGCCAGCAGTCCCCTAAGAGCGAACACCGGGGAGCTGTTTTTT. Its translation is CASSPLRANTGELFF.

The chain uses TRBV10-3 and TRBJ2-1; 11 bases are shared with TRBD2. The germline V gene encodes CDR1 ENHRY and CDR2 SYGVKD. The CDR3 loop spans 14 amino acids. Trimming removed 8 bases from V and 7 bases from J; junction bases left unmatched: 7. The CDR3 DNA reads TGTGCCATCGGGGAACTAGCGGGAGTTAATGAGCAGTTCTTC. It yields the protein CAIGELAGVNEQFF.

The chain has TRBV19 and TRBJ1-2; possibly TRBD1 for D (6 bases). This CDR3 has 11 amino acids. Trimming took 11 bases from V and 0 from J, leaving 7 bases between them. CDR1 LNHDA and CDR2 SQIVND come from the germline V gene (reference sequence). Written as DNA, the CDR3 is TGTGCCGGACAGACTAACTATGGCTACACCTTC. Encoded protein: CAGQTNYGYTF.

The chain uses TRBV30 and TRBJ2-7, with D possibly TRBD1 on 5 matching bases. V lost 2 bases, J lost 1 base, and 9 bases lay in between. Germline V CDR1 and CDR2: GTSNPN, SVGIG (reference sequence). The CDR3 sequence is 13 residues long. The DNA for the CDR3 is TGTGCCTGGAGTAACAGGTTTTCCTACGAGCAGTACTTC. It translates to CAWSNRFSYEQYF.

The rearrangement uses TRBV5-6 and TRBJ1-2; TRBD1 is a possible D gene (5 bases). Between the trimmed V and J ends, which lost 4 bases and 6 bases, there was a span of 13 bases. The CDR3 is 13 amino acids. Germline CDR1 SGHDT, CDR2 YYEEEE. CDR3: CASSLGTSHGYTF. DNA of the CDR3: TGTGCCAGCAGCCTCGGGACTTCACATGGCTACACCTTC.

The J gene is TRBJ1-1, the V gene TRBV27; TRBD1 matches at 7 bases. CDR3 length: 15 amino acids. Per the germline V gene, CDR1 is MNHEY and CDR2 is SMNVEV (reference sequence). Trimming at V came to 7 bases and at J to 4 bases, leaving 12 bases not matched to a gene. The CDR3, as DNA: TGTGCCAGCAACCGAACCCCAGGGGGGAGCACTGAAGCTTTCTTT. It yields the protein CASNRTPGGSTEAFF.

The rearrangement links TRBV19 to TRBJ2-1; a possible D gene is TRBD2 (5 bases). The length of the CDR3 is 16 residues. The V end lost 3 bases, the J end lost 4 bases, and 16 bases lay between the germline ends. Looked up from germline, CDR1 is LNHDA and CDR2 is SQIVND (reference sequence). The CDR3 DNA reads TGTGCCAGTAGTATCCGCGGCGGGTCCGGTTACAATGAGCAGTTCTTC. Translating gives CASSIRGGSGYNEQFF. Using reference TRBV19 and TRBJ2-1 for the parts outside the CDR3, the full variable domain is DGGITQSPKYLFRKEGQNVTLSCEQNLNHDAMYWYRQDPGQGLRLIYYSQIVNDFQKGDIAEGYSVSREKKESFPLTVTSAQKNPTAFYLCASSIRGGSGYNEQFFGPGTRLTVL.

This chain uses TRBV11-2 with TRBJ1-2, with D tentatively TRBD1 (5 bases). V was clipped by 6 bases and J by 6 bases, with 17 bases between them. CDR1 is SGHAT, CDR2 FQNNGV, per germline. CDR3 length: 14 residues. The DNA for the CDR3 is TGTGCCAGCAGGGCTGGGGGGGGATGGGATGGCTACACCTTC. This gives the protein CASRAGGGWDGYTF.

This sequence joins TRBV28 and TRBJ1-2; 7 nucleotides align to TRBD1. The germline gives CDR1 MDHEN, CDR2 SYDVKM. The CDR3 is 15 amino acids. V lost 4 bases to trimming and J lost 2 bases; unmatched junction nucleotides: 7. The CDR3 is CASSYFKGQNYGYTF. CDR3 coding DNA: TGTGCCAGCAGTTATTTCAAGGGACAGAACTATGGCTACACCTTC.

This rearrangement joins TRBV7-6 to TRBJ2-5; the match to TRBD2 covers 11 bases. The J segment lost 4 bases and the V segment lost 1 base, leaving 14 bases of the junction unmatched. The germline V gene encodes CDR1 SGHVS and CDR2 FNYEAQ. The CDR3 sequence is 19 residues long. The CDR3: CASSLDAQTSGSWGETQYF. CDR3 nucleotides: TGTGCCAGCAGCTTAGACGCGCAAACTAGCGGGAGCTGGGGAGAGACCCAGTACTTC.

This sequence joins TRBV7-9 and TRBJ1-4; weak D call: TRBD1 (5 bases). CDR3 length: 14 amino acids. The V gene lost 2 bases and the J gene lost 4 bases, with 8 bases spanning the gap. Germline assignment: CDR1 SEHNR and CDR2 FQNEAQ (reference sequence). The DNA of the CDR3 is TGTGCCAGCAGCTTACGGGGGTATAATGAAAAACTGTTTTTT. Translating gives CASSLRGYNEKLFF. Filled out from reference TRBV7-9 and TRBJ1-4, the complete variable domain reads DTGVSQNPRHKITKRGQNVTFRCDPISEHNRLYWYRQTLGQGPEFLTYFQNEAQLEKSRLLSDRFSAERPKGSFSTLEIQRTEQGDSAMYLCASSLRGYNEKLFFGSGTQLSVL.

CDR3 nucleotides: TGTGCCAGCAGTCCGCCCCCAGGGGTCTATCAGCCCCAGCATTTT. Translating gives CASSPPPGVYQPQHF. V and J are TRBV28 and TRBJ1-5, with a tentative D call TRBD1 (6 bases). Per germline, CDR1 MDHEN and CDR2 SYDVKM. Deletions cut 5 bases from V and 5 bases from J, with 16 bases between. This CDR3 spans 15 amino acids.

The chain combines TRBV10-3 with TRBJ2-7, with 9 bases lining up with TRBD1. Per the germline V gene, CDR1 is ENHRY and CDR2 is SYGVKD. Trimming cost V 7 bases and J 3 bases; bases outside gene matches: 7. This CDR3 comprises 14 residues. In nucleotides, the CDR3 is TGTGCCATCACCGTCGGACAGGGGAACTACGAGCAGTACTTC. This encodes CAITVGQGNYEQYF.

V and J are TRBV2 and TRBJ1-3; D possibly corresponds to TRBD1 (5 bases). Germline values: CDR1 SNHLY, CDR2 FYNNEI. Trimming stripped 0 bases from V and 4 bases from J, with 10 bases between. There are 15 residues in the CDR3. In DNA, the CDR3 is TGTGCCAGCAGTGAAGCAGGGGTTTACGGAAACACCATATATTTT. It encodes CASSEAGVYGNTIYF. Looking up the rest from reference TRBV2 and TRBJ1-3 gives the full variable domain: EPEVTQTPSHQVTQMGQEVILRCVPISNHLYFYWYRQILGQKVEFLVSFYNNEISEKSEIFDDQFSVERPDGSNFTLKIRSTKLEDSAMYFCASSEAGVYGNTIYFGEGSWLTVV.

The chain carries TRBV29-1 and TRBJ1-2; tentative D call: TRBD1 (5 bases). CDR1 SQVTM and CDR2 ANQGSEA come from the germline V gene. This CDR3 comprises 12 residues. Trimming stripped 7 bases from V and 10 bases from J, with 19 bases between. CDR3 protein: CSAGDRSEVYTF. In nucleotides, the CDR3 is TGCAGCGCGGGGGACCGTTCGGAAGTCTACACCTTC.

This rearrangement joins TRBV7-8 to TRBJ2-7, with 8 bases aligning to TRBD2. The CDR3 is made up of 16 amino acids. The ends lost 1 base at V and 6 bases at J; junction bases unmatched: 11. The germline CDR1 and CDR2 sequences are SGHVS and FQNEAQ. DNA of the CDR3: TGTGCCAGCAGCTTAGTAGCCGGCGGGAGGCCCCTCGAGCAGTACTTC. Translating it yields CASSLVAGGRPLEQYF.

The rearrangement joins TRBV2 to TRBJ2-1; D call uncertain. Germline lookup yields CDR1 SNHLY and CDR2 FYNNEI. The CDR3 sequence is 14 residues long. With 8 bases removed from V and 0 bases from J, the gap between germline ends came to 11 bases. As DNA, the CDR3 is TGTGCCAGCGAGGCGGCATACTCCTACAATGAGCAGTTCTTC. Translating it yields CASEAAYSYNEQFF. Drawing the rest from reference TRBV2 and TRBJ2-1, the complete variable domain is EPEVTQTPSHQVTQMGQEVILRCVPISNHLYFYWYRQILGQKVEFLVSFYNNEISEKSEIFDDQFSVERPDGSNFTLKIRSTKLEDSAMYFCASEAAYSYNEQFFGPGTRLTVL.